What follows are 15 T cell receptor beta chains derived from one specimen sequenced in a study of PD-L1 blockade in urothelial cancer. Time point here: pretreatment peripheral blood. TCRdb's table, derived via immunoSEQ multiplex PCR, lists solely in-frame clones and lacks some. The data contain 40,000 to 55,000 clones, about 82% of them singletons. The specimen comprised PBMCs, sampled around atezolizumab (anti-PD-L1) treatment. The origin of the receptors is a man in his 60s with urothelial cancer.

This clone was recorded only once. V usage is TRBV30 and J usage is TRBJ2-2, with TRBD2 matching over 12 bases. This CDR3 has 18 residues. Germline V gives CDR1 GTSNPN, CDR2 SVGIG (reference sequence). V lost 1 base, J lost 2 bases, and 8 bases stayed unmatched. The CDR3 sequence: CAWSALRLAGDNTGELFF. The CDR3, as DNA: TGTGCCTGGAGTGCCCTGAGACTAGCGGGGGATAACACCGGGGAGCTGTTTTTT. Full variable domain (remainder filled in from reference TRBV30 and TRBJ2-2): SQTIHQWPATLVQPVGSPLSLECTVEGTSNPNLYWYRQAAGRGLQLLFYSVGIGQISSEVPQNLSASRPQDRQFILSSKKLLLSDSGFYLCAWSALRLAGDNTGELFFGEGSRLTVL.

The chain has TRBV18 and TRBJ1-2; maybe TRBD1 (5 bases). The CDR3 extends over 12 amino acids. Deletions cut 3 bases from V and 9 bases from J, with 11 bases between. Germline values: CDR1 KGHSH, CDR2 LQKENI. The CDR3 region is CASSPPGTRYTF. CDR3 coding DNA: TGTGCCAGCTCACCGCCCGGGACTCGCTACACCTTC. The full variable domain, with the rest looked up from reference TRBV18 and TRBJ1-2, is NAGVMQNPRHLVRRRGQEARLRCSPMKGHSHVYWYRQLPEEGLKFMVYLQKENIIDESGMPKERFSAEFPKEGPSILRIQQVVRGDSAAYFCASSPPGTRYTFGSGTRLTVV.

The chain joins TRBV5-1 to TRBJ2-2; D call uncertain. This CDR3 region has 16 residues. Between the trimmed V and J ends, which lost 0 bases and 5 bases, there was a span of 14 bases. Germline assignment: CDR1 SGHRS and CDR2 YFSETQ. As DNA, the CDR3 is TGCGCCAGCAGCTTGGAGGCGGAACCCATAACCGGGGAGCTGTTTTTT. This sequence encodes CASSLEAEPITGELFF.

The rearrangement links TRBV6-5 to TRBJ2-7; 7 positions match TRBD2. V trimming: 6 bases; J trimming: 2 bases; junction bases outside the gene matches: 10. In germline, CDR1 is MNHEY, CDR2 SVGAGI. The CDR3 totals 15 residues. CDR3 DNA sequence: TGTGCCAGCAGATTCGCGGGACTAAAAACCTACGAGCAGTACTTC. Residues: CASRFAGLKTYEQYF.

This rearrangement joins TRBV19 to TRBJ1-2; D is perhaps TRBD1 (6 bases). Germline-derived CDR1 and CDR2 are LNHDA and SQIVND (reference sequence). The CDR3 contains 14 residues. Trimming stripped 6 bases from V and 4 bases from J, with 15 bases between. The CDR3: CASSARGAGYGYTF. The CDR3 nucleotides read TGTGCCAGTAGCGCCCGGGGGGCCGGCTATGGCTACACCTTC.

The CDR3 DNA sequence: TGCGCCAGCAGCTTGATTGGGTCGACAGGCGGGGAGACCCAGTACTTC. Translation gives CASSLIGSTGGETQYF. The gene calls are TRBV5-1 and TRBJ2-5; a possible D gene is TRBD1 (6 bases). Trimming stripped 1 base from V and 5 bases from J, with 18 bases between. This CDR3 spans 16 amino acids. CDR1 and CDR2 from the germline V gene are SGHRS and YFSETQ.

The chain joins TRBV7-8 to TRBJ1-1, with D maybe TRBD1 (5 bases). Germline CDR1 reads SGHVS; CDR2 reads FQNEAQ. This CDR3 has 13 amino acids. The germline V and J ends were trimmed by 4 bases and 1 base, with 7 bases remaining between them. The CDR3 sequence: CASSSDRNTEAFF. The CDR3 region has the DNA TGTGCCAGCAGCTCAGACAGGAACACTGAAGCTTTCTTT. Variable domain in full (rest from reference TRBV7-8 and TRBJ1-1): GAGVSQSPRYKVAKRGQDVALRCDPISGHVSLFWYQQALGQGPEFLTYFQNEAQLDKSGLPSDRFFAERPEGSVSTLKIQRTQQEDSAVYLCASSSDRNTEAFFGQGTRLTVV.

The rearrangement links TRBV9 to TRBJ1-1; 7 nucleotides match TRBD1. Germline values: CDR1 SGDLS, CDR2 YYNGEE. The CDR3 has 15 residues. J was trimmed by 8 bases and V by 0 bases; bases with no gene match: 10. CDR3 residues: CASSVGLAPDREAFF. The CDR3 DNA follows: TGTGCCAGCAGCGTAGGACTCGCCCCGGACAGGGAAGCTTTCTTT. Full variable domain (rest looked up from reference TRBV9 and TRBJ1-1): DSGVTQTPKHLITATGQRVTLRCSPRSGDLSVYWYQQSLDQGLQFLIQYYNGEERAKGNILERFSAQQFPDLHSELNLSSLELGDSALYFCASSVGLAPDREAFFGQGTRLTVV.

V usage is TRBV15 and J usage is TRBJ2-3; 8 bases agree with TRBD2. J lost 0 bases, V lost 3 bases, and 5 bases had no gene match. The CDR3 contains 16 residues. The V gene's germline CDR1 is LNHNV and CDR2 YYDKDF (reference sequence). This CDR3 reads CATSRPRGASTDTQYF. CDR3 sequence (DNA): TGTGCCACCAGCAGGCCGCGGGGGGCCAGCACAGATACGCAGTATTTT.

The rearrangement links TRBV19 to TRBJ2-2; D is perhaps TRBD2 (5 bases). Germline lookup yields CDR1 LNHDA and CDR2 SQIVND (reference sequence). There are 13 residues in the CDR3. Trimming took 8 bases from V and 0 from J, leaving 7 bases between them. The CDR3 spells CASRRANTGELFF. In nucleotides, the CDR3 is TGTGCCAGTCGGCGGGCGAACACCGGGGAGCTGTTTTTT. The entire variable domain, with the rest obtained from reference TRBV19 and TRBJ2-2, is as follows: DGGITQSPKYLFRKEGQNVTLSCEQNLNHDAMYWYRQDPGQGLRLIYYSQIVNDFQKGDIAEGYSVSREKKESFPLTVTSAQKNPTAFYLCASRRANTGELFFGEGSRLTVL.

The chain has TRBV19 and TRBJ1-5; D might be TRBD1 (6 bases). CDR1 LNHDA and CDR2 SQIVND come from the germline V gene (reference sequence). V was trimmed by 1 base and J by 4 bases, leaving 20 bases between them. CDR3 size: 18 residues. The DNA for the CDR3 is TGTGCCAGTAGTATAGGTCGGGGTGGGACACTGACGAATCAGCCCCAGCATTTT. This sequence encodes CASSIGRGGTLTNQPQHF.

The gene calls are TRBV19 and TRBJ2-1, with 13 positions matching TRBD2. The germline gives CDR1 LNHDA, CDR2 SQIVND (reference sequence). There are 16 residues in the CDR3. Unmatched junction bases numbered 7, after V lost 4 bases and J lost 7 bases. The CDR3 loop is CASSTHRGLAGNEQFF. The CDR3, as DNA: TGTGCCAGTAGTACCCACAGGGGACTAGCGGGGAATGAGCAGTTCTTC.

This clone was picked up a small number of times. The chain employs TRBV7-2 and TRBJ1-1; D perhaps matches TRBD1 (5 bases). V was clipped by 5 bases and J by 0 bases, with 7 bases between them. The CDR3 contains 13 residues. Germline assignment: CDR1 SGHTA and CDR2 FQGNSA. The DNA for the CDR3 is TGTGCCAGCAGCGCGACAGTGAACACTGAAGCTTTCTTT. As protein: CASSATVNTEAFF.

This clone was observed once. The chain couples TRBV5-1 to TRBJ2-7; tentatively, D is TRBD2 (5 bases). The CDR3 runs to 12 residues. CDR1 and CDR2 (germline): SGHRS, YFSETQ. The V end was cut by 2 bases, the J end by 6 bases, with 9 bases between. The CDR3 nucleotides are TGCGCCAGCAGCTTAACTAGAGGCGAGCAGTACTTC. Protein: CASSLTRGEQYF.

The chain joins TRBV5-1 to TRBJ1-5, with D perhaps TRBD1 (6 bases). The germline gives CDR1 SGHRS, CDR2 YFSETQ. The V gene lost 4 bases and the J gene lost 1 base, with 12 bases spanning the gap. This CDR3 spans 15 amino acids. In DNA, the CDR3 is TGCGCCAGCAGCCCCGGGACACAAAGCAATCAGCCCCAGCATTTT. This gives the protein CASSPGTQSNQPQHF.